This TCR beta chain was recorded in a study of blood T cell repertoires in COVID-19. Study information: The cDNA or gDNA used as material had been derived from T cells, B-cell-depleted T cells, or PBMCs.

Here immunoSEQ multiplex PCR was the method, and the copy in TCRdb shows in-frame clones only, minus some. The sample carries about 180,000 clones, roughly 82% recorded once. Adults between roughly 18 and 89 years of age took part from 20 to 25 US areas. Membership in each cohort depended on participant-reported clinical history. The sample was PBMCs or T cells enriched from blood (not recorded which). The source of this sequence is a man aged 45-60 years who had recovered from COVID-19.

The CDR3 nucleotides are TGTGCCACCAGCAGAGCGGGGACAGGGGTTCAATCACCCCTCCACTTT. Its translation is CATSRAGTGVQSPLHF. The chain employs TRBV15 and TRBJ1-6, with 10 bases that match TRBD1. CDR3 size: 16 residues. The germline CDR1 and CDR2 sequences are LNHNV and YYDKDF (reference sequence). With 1 base clipped from V and 10 bases from J, the junction kept 7 bases outside the gene matches.